This T cell receptor beta chain appears in the sequencing data of a study of naive and memory T cell subsets. CDR3 length: 15 amino acids. V was pared by 1 base and J by 7 bases, with 14 bases between. The germline CDR1 and CDR2 sequences are SGHNT and YENEEA. Both TRBC1 and TRBC2 were covered by a beta constant-region primer of two equimolar oligonucleotides. Ligated cDNA was amplified by four rounds of PCR with nested alpha and beta constant-region primers and SP2. One entry per CDR3 protein results from TCRdb running MiXCR on the UMI-ligation and nested PCR reads. The sample includes 100,000 to 150,000 distinct CDR3 sequences, 35% to 40% seen only once; the top ten take 0.9%.

The chain recombines TRBV11-3 with TRBJ2-1; possible D gene TRBD1, 7 bases. The receptor was isolated from a human donor in good health. The material sequenced was central memory CD4+ T cells from blood. CDR3 nucleotide sequence: TGTGCCAGCAGCTTAGGCGGGACAGACTTAAATGAGCAGTTCTTC. It is translated as CASSLGGTDLNEQFF.